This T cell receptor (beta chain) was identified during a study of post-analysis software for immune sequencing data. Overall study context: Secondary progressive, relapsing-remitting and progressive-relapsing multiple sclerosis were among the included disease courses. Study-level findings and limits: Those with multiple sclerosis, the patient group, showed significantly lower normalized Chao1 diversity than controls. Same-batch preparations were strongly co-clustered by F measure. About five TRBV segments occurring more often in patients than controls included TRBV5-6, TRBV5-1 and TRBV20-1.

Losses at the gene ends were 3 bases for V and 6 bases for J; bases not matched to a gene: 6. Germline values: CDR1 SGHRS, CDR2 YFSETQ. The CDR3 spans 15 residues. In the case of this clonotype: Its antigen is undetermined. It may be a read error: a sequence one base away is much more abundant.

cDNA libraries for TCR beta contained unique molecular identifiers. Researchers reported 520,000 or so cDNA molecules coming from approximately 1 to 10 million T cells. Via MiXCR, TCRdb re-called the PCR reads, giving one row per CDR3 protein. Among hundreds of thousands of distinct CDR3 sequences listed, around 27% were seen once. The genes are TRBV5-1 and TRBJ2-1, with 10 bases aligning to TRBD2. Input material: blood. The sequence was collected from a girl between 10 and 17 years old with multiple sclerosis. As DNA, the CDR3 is TGCGCCAGCAGCTCTAGCGGGAGTAGGGGCAATGAGCAGTTCTTC. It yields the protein CASSSSGSRGNEQFF. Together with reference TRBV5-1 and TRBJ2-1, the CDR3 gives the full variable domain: KAGVTQTPRYLIKTRGQQVTLSCSPISGHRSVSWYQQTPGQGLQFLFEYFSETQRNKGNFPGRFSGRQFSNSRSEMNVSTLELGDSALYLCASSSSGSRGNEQFFGPGTRLTVL.